These 29 T cell receptor beta chains were sequenced from one sample in a study of Tregs in tolerant kidney transplant recipients. Related graft donors supplied nonmyeloablative bone marrow transplants, and mixed chimerism was transient. Repertoires were generated with immunoSEQ multiplex PCR, while TCRdb's copy carries only in-frame clones and drops some. The sample table includes 14,000 or so clones. Specimen: CD8+ T cells from blood (PBMCs), collected 6 months after the transplant. These receptors all stem from a human patient who received a combined kidney and bone marrow transplant. These T cells may partly come from the graft donor.

About this clone: The read terminates 3 residues ahead of where the CDR3 ends, so the germline J gene completes it. The V and J genes are TRBV19 and TRBJ2-1; possibly TRBD1 for D (5 bases). The CDR3 loop spans 13 amino acids. Germline lookup yields CDR1 LNHDA and CDR2 SQIVND (reference sequence). With 3 bases removed from V and 5 bases from J, the gap between germline ends came to 8 bases. The covered CDR3 bases are TGTGCCAGTAGTATTGCAGGGCACAATGAG. Protein product: CASSIAGHNE. From start to end, the CDR3 is CASSIAGHNEQFF.

About this clone: The sequenced fragment ends 3 residues before the CDR3 boundary, so the rest is inferred from the germline J gene. V gene TRBV9 combines with J gene TRBJ1-5; 10 positions match TRBD1. The CDR3 runs to 14 residues. Germline V gene data show CDR1 as SGDLS and CDR2 as YYNGEE. The V segment lost 3 bases and the J segment 6 bases; nucleotides outside the gene matches: 3. CDR3 DNA, as far as it was read: TGTGCCAGCAGCGGGACAGGGGGTGGTCAGCCC. As protein: CASSGTGGGQP. The CDR3 in full is CASSGTGGGQPQHF.

Concerning this clone itself: The read terminates 3 residues before the CDR3 end, so the remaining end is supplied by the germline J gene. The chain carries TRBV20-1 and TRBJ2-7, with TRBD2 identical over 8 bases. J lost 2 bases, V lost 1 base, and 10 bases had no gene match. The CDR3 runs 16 residues. CDR1 DFQATT and CDR2 SNEGSKA come from the germline V gene (reference sequence). CDR3 loop: CSARAKSGGRPYEQYF. The part of the CDR3 DNA that was read is TGCAGTGCTAGAGCAAAAAGCGGGGGCCGACCCTACGAG.

Incomplete CDR3 DNA: TGTGCCAGCAGTGAACCAGGCCAGGGCCTCTACGAG. Its translation is CASSEPGQGLYE. From start to end, the CDR3 is CASSEPGQGLYEQYF. This sequence joins TRBV2 and TRBJ2-7; D is perhaps TRBD1 (5 bases). The sequence runs out 3 residues before the end of the CDR3; the remainder is reconstructed from the germline J gene. Trimming pared 2 bases from V and 3 bases from J, leaving 14 bases between. The CDR3 runs 15 residues. The V gene's germline CDR1 is SNHLY and CDR2 FYNNEI.

As for this clone: The read terminates 3 residues before the CDR3 end, so the remaining end is supplied by the germline J gene. The chain joins TRBV29-1 to TRBJ2-5; D not resolved. V lost 3 bases, J lost 2 bases, and 7 bases lay in between. This CDR3 has 12 amino acids. CDR1 is SQVTM, CDR2 ANQGSEA, per germline. The CDR3 here is CSVEVDQETQYF. The sequenced CDR3 bases are TGCAGCGTTGAGGTAGATCAAGAGACC.

About this clone itself: The CDR3 is cut off 3 residues early in the read; its end comes from the germline J gene. The chain joins TRBV2 to TRBJ2-5; possible D gene TRBD1, 5 bases. Germline V gene data show CDR1 as SNHLY and CDR2 as FYNNEI. The V end lost 8 bases, the J end lost 5 bases, and 21 bases lay between the germline ends. This CDR3 spans 15 amino acids. CDR3 bases read: TGTGCCAGCCCGAGGCCAGGGTGGGCATTGGAGACC. This translates into CASPRPGWALET. From start to end, the CDR3 is CASPRPGWALETQYF.

Turning to this clone: The missing CDR3 end, 3 residues past where the read stops, is filled in from the germline J gene. The V and J genes are TRBV7-9 and TRBJ2-7, with 10 bases matching TRBD1. V lost 2 bases to trimming and J lost 5 bases; unmatched junction nucleotides: 6. The CDR3 is 15 amino acids. In germline, CDR1 is SEHNR, CDR2 FQNEAQ (reference sequence). CDR3 loop: CASSLTGTGDHEQYF. Incomplete CDR3 DNA: TGTGCCAGCAGCTTAACCGGGACAGGGGACCACGAG.

CDR3 DNA, as far as it was read: TGTGCCAGCAGCTCGGACAGGGAAGCCAACGTC. Its protein product is CASSSDREANV. The whole CDR3 sequence is CASSSDREANVLTF. The V call is TRBV13, the J call TRBJ2-6, with 8 nucleotides matching TRBD1. The sequence runs out 3 residues before the end of the CDR3; the remainder is reconstructed from the germline J gene. This CDR3 comprises 14 residues. Germline CDR1 PRHDT, CDR2 FYEKMQ (reference sequence). V lost 4 bases to trimming and J lost 7 bases; unmatched junction nucleotides: 3.

The sequenced CDR3 bases are TGCAGCGTCGAAATACCGGGACAGGGGGTCTGCGAG. Translation gives CSVEIPGQGVCE. The whole CDR3 protein is CSVEIPGQGVCEQYF. The chain joins TRBV29-1 to TRBJ2-7; 11 nucleotides match TRBD1. The read finishes 3 residues shy of the CDR3 end, and the germline J gene is used to complete it. J gave up 6 bases and V 6 bases, and 13 bases lay outside the gene matches. The CDR3 has 15 residues. The germline CDR1 and CDR2 sequences are SQVTM and ANQGSEA.

In the case of this clone: Read coverage stops 3 residues before the CDR3 terminus; the germline J gene supplies the remainder. The J gene is TRBJ1-2, the V gene TRBV20-1; 7 bases are a match to TRBD1. The V gene end was trimmed by 3 bases and the J gene end by 3 bases; junction bases not matched to a gene: 13. The CDR3 contains 16 residues. Germline CDR1 is DFQATT and CDR2 is SNEGSKA (reference sequence). CDR3 region: CSASLTGDPLDYGYTF. CDR3 bases read: TGCAGTGCTAGTTTAACAGGGGACCCCTTGGACTATGGC.

A remark on this clone: The CDR3 end is not reached by the read, which stops 3 residues before it; the germline J gene fills it in. The chain links TRBV2 to TRBJ1-1; TRBD1 matches 7 bases. V shed 5 bases and J 5 bases; nucleotides not matched to a gene: 5. Germline values: CDR1 SNHLY, CDR2 FYNNEI. CDR3 size: 13 residues. CDR3 DNA, as far as it was read: TGTGCCAGCAGTTTAACAGGGGAGACTGAA. Translated: CASSLTGETE. The complete CDR3 protein is CASSLTGETEAFF.

The CDR3 here is CASSQDIGAGYYEQYF. The covered CDR3 bases are TGTGCCAGCAGCCAAGATATTGGAGCGGGATACTACGAG. The rearrangement links TRBV14 to TRBJ2-7, with 7 bases that match TRBD2. Sequencing ends 3 residues short of the CDR3 end; the germline J gene provides the rest. This CDR3 spans 16 amino acids. Germline CDR1 is SGHDN and CDR2 is FVKESK. V dropped 0 bases and J dropped 3; count of bases not matched to a gene: 8.

As for this clone: The read ends 3 residues early relative to the CDR3; the germline J gene fills the gap. The rearrangement uses TRBV13 and TRBJ2-3, with D maybe TRBD2 (5 bases). CDR1 is PRHDT, CDR2 FYEKMQ, per germline (reference sequence). This CDR3 has 15 residues. CDR3 protein: CASSPTGLYQETQYF. Partial CDR3 DNA: TGTGCCAGCAGCCCCACTGGACTCTACCAAGAGACG.

Details on this clone: The CDR3 end lies 3 residues beyond the end of the read and is filled in from the germline J gene. The chain combines TRBV2 with TRBJ2-7; 8 bases line up with TRBD1. The CDR3 spans 13 residues. Germline V gene sequence: CDR1 SNHLY, CDR2 FYNNEI. The V and J ends lost 4 bases and 3 bases, in that order; junction bases with no gene match: 2. The covered CDR3 bases are TGTGCCAGCAGTGGGACAGGGAACTACGAG. Translated, it gives CASSGTGNYE. The full CDR3 protein reads CASSGTGNYEQYF.

Concerning this clone itself: The missing CDR3 end, 3 residues past where the read stops, is filled in from the germline J gene. This chain joins TRBV5-6 and TRBJ1-1; no firm D call. Germline CDR1 SGHDT, CDR2 YYEEEE. The CDR3 totals 13 residues. Trimming removed 3 bases at V and 1 base at J, with 7 bases between. The CDR3 sequence: CASSSTANTEAFF. CDR3 bases read: TGTGCCAGCAGCTCCACAGCGAACACTGAA.

In the case of this clone: The observed sequence ends 3 residues before the CDR3 terminus, with the missing tail filled in from the germline J gene. J is TRBJ2-7 and V is TRBV10-3, with D maybe TRBD1 (6 bases). The CDR3 contains 13 residues. Trimming cost V 4 bases and J 4 bases, with 11 bases left between them. CDR1 is ENHRY, CDR2 SYGVKD, per germline. The CDR3 spells CAISAHREYEQYF. The sequenced CDR3 bases are TGTGCCATCAGTGCTCACAGGGAATACGAG.

A remark on this clone: Read sequence stops 3 residues before the CDR3 end, and the germline J gene provides the missing end. This chain connects TRBV29-1 to TRBJ2-1, with 10 positions matching TRBD1. The CDR3 consists of 15 residues. Germline assignment: CDR1 SQVTM and CDR2 ANQGSEA. Unmatched junction bases numbered 14, after V lost 7 bases and J lost 8 bases. CDR3 bases read: TGCAGCGCCAGGACAGGGGGTTTTCAACACGATGAG. Its translation: CSARTGGFQHDE. The full CDR3 is CSARTGGFQHDEQFF.

A remark on this clone: The read stops 3 residues short of the end of the CDR3; the missing end is completed from the germline J gene. V is TRBV13 and J is TRBJ2-1; the D gene is possibly TRBD2 (5 bases). V lost 0 bases and J lost 9, with 15 bases in between. The CDR3 covers 15 residues. The germline gives CDR1 PRHDT, CDR2 FYEKMQ (reference sequence). Partial CDR3 DNA: TGTGCCAGCAGCTTAGGCCTTGCCGGGGTCGGTGAG. Protein sequence: CASSLGLAGVGE. The complete CDR3 reads CASSLGLAGVGEQFF. The variable domain in full, with the rest retrieved from reference TRBV13 and TRBJ2-1, is AAGVIQSPRHLIKEKRETATLKCYPIPRHDTVYWYQQGPGQDPQFLISFYEKMQSDKGSIPDRFSAQQFSDYHSELNMSSLELGDSALYFCASSLGLAGVGEQFFGPGTRLTVL.

With respect to this clone: The read halts 3 residues ahead of the CDR3 end, with the missing end drawn from the germline J gene. This rearrangement joins TRBV6-1 to TRBJ2-7; 10 positions match TRBD2. The CDR3 runs 15 residues. Trimming cost V 1 base and J 4 bases; bases outside gene matches: 4. From germline, CDR1 is MNHNS and CDR2 SASEGT. The chain's CDR3 is CASSEGWTSGYEQYF. CDR3 bases read: TGTGCCAGCAGTGAAGGGTGGACTAGCGGTTACGAG.

Concerning this clone: The CDR3 end is not reached by the read, which stops 3 residues before it; the germline J gene fills it in. The V and J genes are TRBV2 and TRBJ1-2; weak D call: TRBD1 (5 bases). Germline values: CDR1 SNHLY, CDR2 FYNNEI. V lost 6 bases and J 1 base, leaving 15 bases between the germline ends. The CDR3 contains 15 residues. Incomplete CDR3 DNA: TGTGCCAGCAGGGGGGGACTTGATTTTAACTATGGC. Protein product: CASRGGLDFNYG. The CDR3 in full is CASRGGLDFNYGYTF.

About this clone: Sequencing ends 3 residues short of the CDR3 end; the germline J gene provides the rest. The V call is TRBV20-1, the J call TRBJ2-1, with D tentatively TRBD1 (6 bases). The germline V gene encodes CDR1 DFQATT and CDR2 SNEGSKA (reference sequence). The length of the CDR3 is 16 residues. V lost 6 bases and J lost 0, with 18 bases in between. The part of the CDR3 DNA that was read is TGCAGTGCCAATTTGGGGGCGAGGTACTCCTACAATGAG. The encoded protein is CSANLGARYSYNE. The entire CDR3 is CSANLGARYSYNEQFF.

As to this clone: The read ends 3 residues before the CDR3 terminus; that terminus is restored from the germline J gene. The J gene is TRBJ1-2, the V gene TRBV7-9, with 9 bases aligning to TRBD1. The CDR3 extends over 14 amino acids. Germline loops: CDR1 SEHNR, CDR2 FQNEAQ (reference sequence). CDR3 DNA (partial): TGTGCCAGCAGCTTGGGACAGGGCCCCTACGAC. This translates into CASSLGQGPYD. The CDR3 in full is CASSLGQGPYDYTF.

A word on this clone: A read error may account for a junction end that differs from germline. The read terminates 3 residues ahead of where the CDR3 ends, so the germline J gene completes it. This chain connects TRBV20-1 to TRBJ2-7; 10 bases map to TRBD2. The CDR3 has 15 amino acids. The germline gives CDR1 DFQATT, CDR2 SNEGSKA (reference sequence). CDR3 DNA (partial): TGCAGTGCGAGAGGGCTAGCGGGAGTAGTTTCCGAG. Translation: CSARGLAGVVSE. The complete CDR3 reads CSARGLAGVVSEQYF.

Details on this clone: Coverage ceases 3 residues before the CDR3 finishes, and the germline J gene fills in the end. The genes are TRBV19 and TRBJ2-4; the D gene is possibly TRBD1 (6 bases). The CDR3 has 15 residues. Germline loops: CDR1 LNHDA, CDR2 SQIVND (reference sequence). The sequenced CDR3 bases are TGTGCCAGTAGTATAGCTACCAAATCAGGGGATGGT. The encoded protein is CASSIATKSGDG. The CDR3 in its entirety is CASSIATKSGDGQYF.

Turning to this clone: The read falls 3 residues short of the CDR3 end, and the missing part is taken from the germline J gene. The chain has TRBV11-2 and TRBJ2-7, with 7 bases fitting TRBD2. CDR1 is SGHAT, CDR2 FQNNGV, per germline. The CDR3 consists of 15 residues. The ends lost 1 base at V and 1 base at J; junction bases unmatched: 4. The CDR3 here is CASSLVPGLSYEQYF. The DNA read from the CDR3 is TGTGCCAGCAGCTTAGTACCGGGACTATCCTACGAG. Looking up the rest from reference TRBV11-2 and TRBJ2-7 gives the full variable domain: EAGVAQSPRYKIIEKRQSVAFWCNPISGHATLYWYQQILGQGPKLLIQFQNNGVVDDSQLPKDRFSAERLKGVDSTLKIQPAKLEDSAVYLCASSLVPGLSYEQYFGPGTRLTVT.

Judged by frequency, this clone is medium-sized. The sequenced fragment ends 3 residues before the CDR3 boundary, so the rest is inferred from the germline J gene. The V call is TRBV20-1, the J call TRBJ2-3; 11 nucleotides line up with TRBD2. Germline V CDR1 and CDR2: DFQATT, SNEGSKA (reference sequence). The junction had 7 bases not matched to a gene; V was cut back by 4 bases and J by 4 bases. This CDR3 contains 15 residues. The CDR3 spells CSATDLAGGADTQYF. Partial CDR3 DNA: TGCAGTGCTACCGATCTAGCGGGGGGTGCAGATACG.

This clone is called medium-sized based on its frequency. The read stops 3 residues short of the end of the CDR3; the missing end is completed from the germline J gene. This chain joins TRBV15 and TRBJ2-2; TRBD1 matches 7 bases. J was trimmed by 3 bases and V by 5 bases; bases with no gene match: 3. The length of the CDR3 is 14 residues. Per the germline V gene, CDR1 is LNHNV and CDR2 is YYDKDF (reference sequence). The CDR3 bases that were read are TGTGCCACCAGCGAGGGGGCGCACACCGGGGAG. This sequence encodes CATSEGAHTGE. The full CDR3 reads CATSEGAHTGELFF.

About this clone itself: The CDR3 extends 3 residues past the end of the read, so its final part is completed from the germline J gene. The chain links TRBV2 to TRBJ2-3; D is unclear. The CDR3 is 14 amino acids. Germline V lookup: CDR1 SNHLY, CDR2 FYNNEI. With 10 bases removed from V and 6 bases from J, the gap between germline ends came to 20 bases. Incomplete CDR3 DNA: TGTGCCACCATGTCACGGCAGGCCCCCGATACG. Translated: CATMSRQAPDT. In full, the CDR3 is CATMSRQAPDTQYF.

Note on this clone: Coverage ceases 3 residues before the CDR3 finishes, and the germline J gene fills in the end. The chain carries TRBV20-1 and TRBJ1-2; TRBD1 aligns across 8 bases. Trimming cost V 5 bases and J 3 bases; bases outside gene matches: 14. The germline V gene encodes CDR1 DFQATT and CDR2 SNEGSKA (reference sequence). The CDR3 is 16 amino acids. Incomplete CDR3 DNA: TGCAGTGCTTCAAGGGCAGGGGGCGGAAAGGACTATGGC. This codes for CSASRAGGGKDYG. The full CDR3 is CSASRAGGGKDYGYTF.